This T cell receptor beta chain was captured by sequencing in a study of prognosis after radiotherapy for stage I lung cancer. Background on the study: About five patients had oligometastatic NSCLC after their primary tumor was surgically resected, and 12 to 15 patients had newly diagnosed primary stage I lung tumors. Patients numbered about a dozen men and six or seven women, aged about 53 to 84 with a median of approximately 68 years.

Study outcomes and limitations: Shannon entropy (measured after stereotactic body radiation therapy) was lower in patients who went on to develop distant metastases. Patients' TRBV and TRBJ gene usage reportedly differed by presence or absence of metastases.

Germline CDR1 MNHNS, CDR2 SASEGT. The CDR3 has 15 amino acids. About this clonotype itself: Its antigen is currently unknown. This may be a read error, as it is one base from a much larger clone.

Two rounds of multiplex PCR amplified TCR beta CDR3 from genomic DNA. Primers (each specific to one TRBV or TRBJ gene) were used in first-round PCR. TCRdb reanalysed the multiplex PCR reads using MiXCR and keeps one entry per CDR3 protein. In the table there are some 34,000 distinct CDR3 sequences, under 40% of which are singletons. V usage is TRBV6-1 and J usage is TRBJ2-5; possible D gene TRBD2, 7 bases. The TCR comes from a donor over 45 with non-small cell lung cancer. Sample: PBMCs, taken before or after stereotactic body radiation therapy (not recorded which). The CDR3 region is CASSPLLGGRETKYF. Here the CDR3 DNA reads TGTGCCAGCAGCCCCCTCCTGGGGGGGCGGGAGACCAAGTACTTC.